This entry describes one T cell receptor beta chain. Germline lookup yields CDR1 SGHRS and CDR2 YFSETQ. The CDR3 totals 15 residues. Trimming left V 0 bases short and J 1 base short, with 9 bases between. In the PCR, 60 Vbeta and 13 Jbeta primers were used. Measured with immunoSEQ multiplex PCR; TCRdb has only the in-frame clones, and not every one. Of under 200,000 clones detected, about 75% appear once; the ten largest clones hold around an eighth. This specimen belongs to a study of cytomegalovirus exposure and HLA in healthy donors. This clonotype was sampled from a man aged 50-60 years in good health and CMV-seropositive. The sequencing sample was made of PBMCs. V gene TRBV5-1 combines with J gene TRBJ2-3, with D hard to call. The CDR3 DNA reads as TGCGCCAGCAGCTTGGTTATCCAGGGCACAGATACGCAGTATTTT. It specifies CASSLVIQGTDTQYF.